This entry lists 13 T cell receptor beta chains sequenced from one sample in a study of OX40 agonist ivuxolimab in advanced cancers. Sequenced by immunoSEQ multiplex PCR; TCRdb stores in-frame clones only, minus some. The sample includes 43,000 or so clones, roughly 90% of them seen just once. Here the sequenced sample was CD4+ or CD8+ T cells sorted from blood, taken in a trial of the OX40 agonist ivuxolimab. The receptors stem from an adult with an advanced solid tumor such as melanoma, head and neck, liver or kidney cancer.

This clone appeared a single time. The chain is built from TRBV5-4 and TRBJ1-4; possible D gene TRBD1, 5 bases. This CDR3 has 15 amino acids. Per the germline V gene, CDR1 is SGHNT and CDR2 is YYREEE (reference sequence). Trimming left V 4 bases short and J 4 bases short, with 14 bases between. The CDR3 DNA follows: TGTGCCAGCAGCGACGGGGCAGGGAATAATGAAAAACTGTTTTTT. Its protein product is CASSDGAGNNEKLFF.

The count of this clone is one. J is TRBJ1-2 and V is TRBV11-2; D call uncertain. The length of the CDR3 is 14 residues. Germline V gives CDR1 SGHAT, CDR2 FQNNGV. Trimming shortened V by 2 bases and J by 3 bases, and 10 bases separated the two germline ends. The CDR3 is CASSLSDGYYGYTF. CDR3 sequence (DNA): TGTGCCAGCAGCTTATCCGACGGCTACTATGGCTACACCTTC.

The V call is TRBV7-9, the J call TRBJ1-1, with a tentative D call TRBD1 (6 bases). CDR3 length: 13 residues. V was cut by 5 bases and J by 4 bases, with 11 bases left in between. CDR1 and CDR2 (germline): SEHNR, FQNEAQ (reference sequence). In nucleotides, the CDR3 is TGTGCCAGCAGCGGGGGCGCGGGCACTGAAGCTTTCTTT. Protein sequence: CASSGGAGTEAFF.

The chain combines TRBV18 with TRBJ2-5; D is possibly TRBD2 (7 bases). V was trimmed by 1 base and J by 5 bases, leaving 14 bases between them. The length of the CDR3 is 15 residues. Looked up from germline, CDR1 is KGHSH and CDR2 is LQKENI. The CDR3 nucleotides are TGTGCCAGCTCACCACGGCGGGGGCCGGGGGAGACCCAGTACTTC. It is translated as CASSPRRGPGETQYF.

V usage is TRBV19 and J usage is TRBJ1-1; TRBD1 aligns across 7 bases. V shed 5 bases, J shed 1 base, and the junction held 10 bases outside the gene matches. Germline V lookup: CDR1 LNHDA, CDR2 SQIVND (reference sequence). CDR3 length equals 16 residues. The CDR3 DNA sequence: TGTGCCAGTAGTTCAACCCGACAGGGCCCGAACACTGAAGCTTTCTTT. It yields the protein CASSSTRQGPNTEAFF.

The chain has TRBV7-2 and TRBJ1-5; D might be TRBD1 (5 bases). Trimming took off 5 bases at V and 4 bases at J, with 15 bases between the two ends. This CDR3 spans 15 amino acids. Germline V lookup: CDR1 SGHTA, CDR2 FQGNSA. CDR3 sequence (DNA): TGTGCCAGCAGCGGCCACGGGGGTCAAAATCAGCCCCAGCATTTT. Its translation is CASSGHGGQNQPQHF.

This chain uses TRBV15 with TRBJ2-1; maybe TRBD2 (6 bases). The CDR3 totals 14 residues. The V and J ends lost 0 bases and 10 bases respectively, with 13 bases between them. Germline V gene sequence: CDR1 LNHNV, CDR2 YYDKDF (reference sequence). The CDR3 sequence is CATSRDLAGLEQFF. The CDR3 nucleotides read TGTGCCACCAGCAGAGATCTTGCGGGGCTCGAGCAGTTCTTC.

The chain is built from TRBV7-9 and TRBJ1-2, with D maybe TRBD1 (6 bases). Germline V gene sequence: CDR1 SEHNR, CDR2 FQNEAQ (reference sequence). V lost 0 bases and J 3 bases, leaving 8 bases between the germline ends. The CDR3 spans 14 residues. As DNA, the CDR3 is TGTGCCAGCAGCTTAGCGGGGGCAGACTATGGCTACACCTTC. Protein product: CASSLAGADYGYTF.

V usage is TRBV2 and J usage is TRBJ2-2, with D possibly matching TRBD1 (5 bases). From germline, CDR1 is SNHLY and CDR2 FYNNEI. V gave up 11 bases and J gave up 6 bases, with 19 bases separating them. The CDR3 consists of 14 residues. CDR3 loop: CAHQGQGTSGELFF. The CDR3 bases are TGTGCCCACCAAGGGCAGGGCACGTCCGGGGAGCTGTTTTTT.

The V gene is TRBV6-4, the J gene TRBJ2-1; TRBD2 matches at 7 bases. CDR3 length: 15 amino acids. Unmatched junction bases numbered 10, after V lost 4 bases and J lost 7 bases. Looked up from germline, CDR1 is MRHNA and CDR2 is SNTAGT. CDR3 nucleotide sequence: TGTGCCAGCAGTGCTTCGTCGGGAGGAGGGAATGAGCAGTTCTTC. This encodes CASSASSGGGNEQFF.

V is TRBV18 and J is TRBJ2-3; 9 nucleotides match TRBD2. V shed 1 base, J shed 7 bases, and the junction held 12 bases outside the gene matches. CDR1 is KGHSH, CDR2 LQKENI, per germline. CDR3 length: 17 residues. For the CDR3, the DNA is TGTGCCAGCTCACCACTTCCCCCACTAGCGGGTGAAAATACGCAGTATTTT. It encodes CASSPLPPLAGENTQYF.

This clone was observed a single time. The CDR3 DNA reads as TGTGCCAGCAGTTTATATAGGGCGGGGGCTGAAGCTTTCTTT. This codes for CASSLYRAGAEAFF. The rearrangement joins TRBV28 to TRBJ1-1; D is perhaps TRBD1 (5 bases). The V gene lost 1 base and the J gene lost 6 bases, with 12 bases spanning the gap. The CDR3 runs 14 residues. Per the germline V gene, CDR1 is MDHEN and CDR2 is SYDVKM.

In this sample, this clone turned up once. This sequence joins TRBV28 and TRBJ2-1; D is uncertain. This CDR3 is 13 amino acids long. CDR1 is MDHEN, CDR2 SYDVKM, per germline. The V end lost 0 bases, the J end lost 9 bases, and 9 bases lay between the germline ends. The CDR3 nucleotides are TGTGCCAGCAGTTTATGGGAGCGACCTGAGCAGTTCTTC. The encoded protein is CASSLWERPEQFF.